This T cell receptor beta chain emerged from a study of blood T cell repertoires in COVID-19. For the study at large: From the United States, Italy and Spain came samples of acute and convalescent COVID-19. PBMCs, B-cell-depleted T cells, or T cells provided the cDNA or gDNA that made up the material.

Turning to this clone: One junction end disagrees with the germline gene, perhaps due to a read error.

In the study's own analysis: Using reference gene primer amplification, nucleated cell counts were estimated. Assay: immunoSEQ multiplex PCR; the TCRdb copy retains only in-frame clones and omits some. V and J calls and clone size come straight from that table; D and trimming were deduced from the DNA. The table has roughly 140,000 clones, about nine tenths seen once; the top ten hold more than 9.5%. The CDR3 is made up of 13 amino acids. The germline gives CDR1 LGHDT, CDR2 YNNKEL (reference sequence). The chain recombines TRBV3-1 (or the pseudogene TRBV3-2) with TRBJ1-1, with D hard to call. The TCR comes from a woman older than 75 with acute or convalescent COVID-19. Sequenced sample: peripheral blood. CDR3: CASSQDSQGGLIF. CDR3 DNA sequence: TGTGCCAGCAGCCAAGATTCCCAAGGAGGGCTCATCTTT.